The rows below give T cell receptor beta chains drawn from one sample of a study of OX40 agonist ivuxolimab in advanced cancers. TCRdb's copy holds only in-frame clones and misses some; the assay was immunoSEQ multiplex PCR. The sample holds about 50,000 clones, around nine tenths seen once. The starting material was CD4+ or CD8+ T cells sorted from blood, obtained in a trial of the OX40 agonist ivuxolimab. These receptors came from an adult with an advanced solid tumor such as melanoma, head and neck, liver or kidney cancer. The CDR3 runs from the conserved cysteine through the conserved F or W. The D gene is left open where the match is weak. Where a row states a size, it is once, few, many or the class of an expanded clone; other rows omit it.

>TRBV2|NA|TRBJ1-5|NA
CASTEDRITNQPQHF
TGTGCCAGCACCGAGGACAGAATCACCAATCAGCCCCAGCATTTT
>TRBV10-3|NA|TRBJ2-2|TRBD2
CAIKVGRTSGANTGELFF
TGTGCCATCAAAGTCGGGCGGACTAGCGGTGCGAACACCGGGGAGCTGTTTTTT
>TRBV9|NA|TRBJ2-2|NA
CASSAYGTLNTGELFF
TGTGCCAGCAGCGCATACGGGACTCTTAACACCGGGGAGCTGTTTTTT
>TRBV11-3|NA|TRBJ2-7|NA
CASSFGGTLYEQYF
TGTGCCAGCAGCTTTGGCGGGACCCTTTACGAGCAGTACTTC
>TRBV19|NA|TRBJ2-1|TRBD1
CASRTGTDSYNEQFF
TGTGCCAGTAGGACCGGGACAGACTCCTACAATGAGCAGTTCTTC
>TRBV19|medium-sized|TRBJ2-1|TRBD2
CASSMVLAGHNEQFF
TGTGCCAGTAGTATGGTACTAGCGGGTCACAATGAGCAGTTCTTC
>TRBV28|NA|TRBJ2-1|NA
CASSFRQLYNEQFF
TGTGCCAGCAGTTTTAGACAGCTCTACAATGAGCAGTTCTTC
>TRBV6-1|NA|TRBJ2-1|TRBD2
CASSEGEGRDEQFF
TGTGCCAGCAGTGAAGGGGAGGGCAGGGATGAGCAGTTCTTC
>TRBV6-1|NA|TRBJ2-5|NA
CASSEPPGETQYF
TGTGCCAGCAGTGAACCACCGGGGGAGACCCAGTACTTC
>TRBV5-1|once|TRBJ1-2|TRBD1
CASSLAATGADYGYTF
TGCGCCAGCAGCTTGGCGGCGACAGGGGCGGACTATGGCTACACCTTC
>TRBV7-8|NA|TRBJ2-1|NA
CASSLARFAGSNEQFF
TGTGCCAGCAGCTTAGCGCGGTTTGCGGGGTCCAATGAGCAGTTCTTC
>TRBV4-2|NA|TRBJ2-3|NA
CASSQAGDWRGDTQYF
TGTGCCAGCAGCCAAGCCGGGGACTGGCGAGGGGATACGCAGTATTTT
>TRBV5-1|NA|TRBJ2-3|TRBD2
CASSLVGLAGGTTDTQYF
TGCGCCAGCAGCTTGGTCGGGCTAGCGGGAGGGACCACAGATACGCAGTATTTT
>TRBV30|NA|TRBJ2-5|NA
CAWSGGEETQYF
TGTGCCTGGAGTGGGGGGGAAGAGACCCAGTACTTC
>TRBV19|NA|TRBJ1-4|NA
CASSIRGYEKLFF
TGTGCCAGTAGTATCCGGGGTTACGAAAAACTGTTTTTT
>TRBV19|NA|TRBJ2-1|NA
CARAERRERGNEQFF
TGTGCCAGGGCCGAAAGAAGGGAAAGAGGGAATGAGCAGTTCTTC
>TRBV5-5|once|TRBJ2-5|NA
CASSLVGMETQYF
TGTGCCAGCAGCTTAGTAGGGATGGAGACCCAGTACTTC
>TRBV5-1|NA|TRBJ2-1|NA
CASSLASELLNEQFF
TGCGCCAGCAGCTTGGCCTCAGAACTTCTCAATGAGCAGTTCTTC
>TRBV18|NA|TRBJ2-1|TRBD2
CASSRGGSYNEQFF
TGTGCCAGCTCCCGGGGGGGATCCTACAATGAGCAGTTCTTC
>TRBV5-1|NA|TRBJ2-1|TRBD2
CASSLSAGAAYNEQFF
TGCGCCAGCAGCTTGTCAGCGGGAGCGGCCTACAATGAGCAGTTCTTC
>TRBV18|NA|TRBJ1-2|NA
CASSPLGGPISNYGYTF
TGTGCCAGCTCACCCCTGGGCGGCCCGATCTCTAACTATGGCTACACCTTC
>TRBV6-1|NA|TRBJ2-7|NA
CASRGVIPPYEQYF
TGTGCCAGCAGAGGGGTTATCCCGCCTTACGAGCAGTACTTC
>TRBV19|NA|TRBJ2-4|NA
CASSIKIQALAKNIQYF
TGTGCCAGTAGTATAAAGATCCAGGCTCTAGCCAAAAACATTCAGTACTTC
>TRBV4-2|NA|TRBJ2-3|NA
CASSQDPDFLLGTQYF
TGTGCCAGCAGCCAAGATCCGGACTTCTTGCTTGGTACGCAGTATTTT
>TRBV6-6|NA|TRBJ2-7|NA
CASSPQQGAYEQYF
TGTGCCAGCAGTCCGCAACAGGGCGCCTACGAGCAGTACTTC
>TRBV5-1|NA|TRBJ2-3|NA
CASTELHTQYF
TGCGCCAGCACCGAACTCCATACGCAGTATTTT
>TRBV30|NA|TRBJ1-2|TRBD1
CAWSHRDRGFWGYTF
TGTGCCTGGAGTCACCGGGACAGGGGGTTCTGGGGCTACACCTTC
>TRBV11-3|NA|TRBJ2-5|TRBD2
CASSHSGRYQETQYF
TGTGCCAGCAGCCATAGCGGGAGGTATCAAGAGACCCAGTACTTC
>TRBV27|NA|TRBJ2-4|NA
CASSTSGKGLAKNIQYF
TGTGCCAGCAGTACTAGTGGGAAAGGGCTAGCCAAAAACATTCAGTACTTC
>TRBV30|NA|TRBJ1-2|NA
CAWKGDSRDGYTF
TGTGCCTGGAAAGGTGATAGCCGAGATGGCTACACCTTC
>TRBV7-9|NA|TRBJ1-1|NA
CASSPAEGRMNTEAFF
TGTGCCAGCAGCCCCGCCGAGGGGCGCATGAACACTGAAGCTTTCTTT
>TRBV2|once|TRBJ2-3|TRBD2
CASSEEGTKTDTQYF
TGTGCCAGCAGTGAAGAGGGGACTAAAACAGATACGCAGTATTTT
>TRBV6-5|NA|TRBJ2-7|TRBD2
CASSSGLAGEQYF
TGTGCCAGCAGTTCGGGACTAGCGGGCGAGCAGTACTTC
>TRBV6-5|NA|TRBJ1-1|NA
CASSFWGRDTEAFF
TGTGCCAGCAGTTTTTGGGGGAGAGATACTGAAGCTTTCTTT
>TRBV5-4|NA|TRBJ2-3|NA
CASSLGSWADTQYF
TGTGCCAGCAGCTTGGGGAGTTGGGCAGATACGCAGTATTTT
>TRBV7-9|NA|TRBJ2-1|TRBD2
CASSSPDRGLAGVLFF
TGTGCCAGCAGCTCCCCGGACAGGGGACTAGCGGGAGTACTGTTCTTC
>TRBV18|NA|TRBJ2-1|TRBD2
CASSPPKTSGRKYNEQFF
TGTGCCAGCTCACCACCAAAGACTAGCGGGAGAAAATACAATGAGCAGTTCTTC
>TRBV15|NA|TRBJ2-3|NA
CATSRDVVTTDTQYF
TGTGCCACCAGCAGAGATGTTGTAACCACAGATACGCAGTATTTT
>TRBV7-9|NA|TRBJ2-3|TRBD1
CASSPGQTTDTQYF
TGTGCCAGCAGCCCGGGACAGACTACAGATACGCAGTATTTT
>TRBV9|NA|TRBJ1-2|NA
CASSAGVGYGYTF
TGTGCCAGCAGCGCAGGGGTTGGCTATGGCTACACCTTC
>TRBV21-1|NA|TRBJ2-7|NA
CASSKVTGGTYEQYF
TGTGCCAGCAGCAAAGTGACGGGAGGCACCTACGAGCAGTACTTC
>TRBV19|NA|TRBJ1-4|NA
CASSIITGGNEKLFF
TGTGCCAGTAGTATAATTACAGGAGGGAATGAAAAACTGTTTTTT
>TRBV29-1|NA|TRBJ1-2|NA
CSVEDHRSSSYGYTF
TGCAGCGTTGAAGACCACAGGTCTTCAAGCTATGGCTACACCTTC
>TRBV5-6|NA|TRBJ1-4|TRBD1
CASSLSGGTGDEKLFF
TGTGCCAGCAGCTTGTCTGGTGGGACAGGGGATGAAAAACTGTTTTTT
>TRBV2|NA|TRBJ2-7|NA
CASSADQGREQYF
TGTGCCAGCAGTGCGGACCAGGGCCGCGAGCAGTACTTC
>TRBV7-9|NA|TRBJ1-1|NA
CASSPTLAEAFF
TGTGCCAGCAGTCCTACCCTGGCTGAAGCTTTCTTT
>TRBV23-1|once|TRBJ2-2|NA
CASSLEGTGELFF
TGCGCCAGCAGTCTGGAGGGCACCGGGGAGCTGTTTTTT
>TRBV10-3|NA|TRBJ1-1|NA
CAISEAYTEAFF
TGTGCCATCAGCGAAGCGTACACTGAAGCTTTCTTT
>TRBV7-3|NA|TRBJ2-2|NA
CATRKEANTGELFF
TGTGCCACCCGGAAGGAGGCCAACACCGGGGAGCTGTTTTTT
>TRBV27|NA|TRBJ2-7|TRBD2
CASRLLATYEQYF
TGTGCCAGCAGGCTACTAGCGACCTACGAGCAGTACTTC